This T cell receptor (beta chain) was captured by sequencing in a study of T-cell memory formation after mild COVID-19. The study's findings and limits: The study detected some responding clones in pre-infection memory, suggesting cross-reactive memory joined. Clones shrinking between day 15 and 85 showed a balanced CD4/CD8 split, and those that grew later tilted toward CD4+.

One entry per CDR3 protein, called by TCRdb with MiXCR from the 5' RACE reads. The sample shows more than 200,000 distinct CDR3 sequences, about a sixth of them seen only once. The V gene's germline CDR1 is DFQATT and CDR2 SNEGSKA (reference sequence). The CDR3 has 14 amino acids. Deletions cut 3 bases from V and 0 bases from J, with 11 bases between. As concerns this clonotype: Antigen specificity is unknown.

The TCR was taken from a man younger than 30 who had mild COVID-19 (a few samples of this study predate the infection). Cell type and time point are not known. Sequenced material: PBMCs or a T cell subset sorted from them (not recorded which). J is TRBJ1-1 and V is TRBV20-1; D gene uncertain. CDR3 DNA sequence: TGCAGTGCTAGGATCGGCCACCTGAACACTGAAGCTTTCTTT. It codes for CSARIGHLNTEAFF.